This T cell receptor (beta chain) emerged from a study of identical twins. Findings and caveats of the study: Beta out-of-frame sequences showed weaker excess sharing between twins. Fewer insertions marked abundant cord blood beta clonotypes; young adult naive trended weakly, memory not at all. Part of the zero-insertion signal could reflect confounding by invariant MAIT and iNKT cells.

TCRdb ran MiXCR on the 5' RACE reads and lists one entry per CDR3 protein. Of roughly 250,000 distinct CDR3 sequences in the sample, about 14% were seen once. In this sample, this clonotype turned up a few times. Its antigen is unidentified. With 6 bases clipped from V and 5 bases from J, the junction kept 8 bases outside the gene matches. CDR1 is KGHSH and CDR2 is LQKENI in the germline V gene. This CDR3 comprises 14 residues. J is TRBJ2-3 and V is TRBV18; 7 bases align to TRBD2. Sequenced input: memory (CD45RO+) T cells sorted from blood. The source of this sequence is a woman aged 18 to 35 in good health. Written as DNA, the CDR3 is TGTGCCAGCTCCCCCACTAGCGAGGAAGATACGCAGTATTTT. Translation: CASSPTSEEDTQYF.